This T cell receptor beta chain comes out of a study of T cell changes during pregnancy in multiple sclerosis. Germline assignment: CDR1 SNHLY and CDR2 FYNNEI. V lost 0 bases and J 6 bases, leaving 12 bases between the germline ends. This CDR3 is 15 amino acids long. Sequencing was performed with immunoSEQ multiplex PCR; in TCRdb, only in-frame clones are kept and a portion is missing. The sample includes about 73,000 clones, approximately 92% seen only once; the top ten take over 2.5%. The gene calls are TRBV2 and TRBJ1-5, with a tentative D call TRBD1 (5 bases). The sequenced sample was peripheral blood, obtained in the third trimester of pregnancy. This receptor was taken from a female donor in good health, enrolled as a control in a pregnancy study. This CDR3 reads CASSEADRVVQPQHF. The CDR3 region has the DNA TGTGCCAGCAGTGAAGCAGACAGAGTGGTTCAGCCCCAGCATTTT.